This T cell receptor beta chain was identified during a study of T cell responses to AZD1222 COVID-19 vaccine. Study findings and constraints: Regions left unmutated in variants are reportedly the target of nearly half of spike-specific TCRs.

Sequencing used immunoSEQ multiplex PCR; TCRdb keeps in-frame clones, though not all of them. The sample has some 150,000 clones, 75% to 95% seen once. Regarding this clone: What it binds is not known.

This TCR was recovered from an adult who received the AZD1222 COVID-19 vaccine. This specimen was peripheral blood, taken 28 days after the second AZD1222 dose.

CDR3 DNA: TGTGCCAGCAGCTTAGGGGGGACTGGAAACACCATATATTTT. Amino acids: CASSLGGTGNTIYF. The J gene is TRBJ1-3, the V gene TRBV11-2, with D possibly matching TRBD1 (5 bases). V was pared by 1 base and J by 2 bases, with 6 bases between. The CDR3 runs to 14 residues. In germline, CDR1 is SGHAT, CDR2 FQNNGV.